The 26 T cell receptor beta chains below all came from one sample that was sequenced in a study of blood T cells in healthy people across ages. With a J-beta primer mix and a sample-barcoded 5' primer, a second PCR ran 7 to 11 cycles. TCRdb reprocessed the 5' RACE reads via MiXCR and lists one record per CDR3 protein. The repertoire consists of about 1,500,000 distinct CDR3 sequences, with 35% to 45% occurring once and the leading ten covering 7.9%. The sequencing input was blood. The receptors here all came from a young woman in good health.

Only a few counts were recorded for this clonotype. J is TRBJ2-3 and V is TRBV20-1; D may be TRBD2 (6 bases). Germline V gene sequence: CDR1 DFQATT, CDR2 SNEGSKA (reference sequence). V was pared by 6 bases and J by 2 bases, with 21 bases between. There are 16 residues in the CDR3. In DNA, the CDR3 is TGCAGTGCCAGTAGTCTGGCGGGACTTAACACAGATACGCAGTATTTT. It yields the protein CSASSLAGLNTDTQYF.

This clonotype was picked up one time. The chain has TRBV28 and TRBJ1-4; D gene uncertain. CDR1 is MDHEN and CDR2 is SYDVKM in the germline V gene. This CDR3 comprises 15 residues. V dropped 6 bases and J dropped 8 bases, with 19 bases sitting between them. The CDR3 coding sequence is TGTGCCAGCAGAGAGGAAAACTTGAGCTGGGAAAAACTGTTTTTT. It yields the protein CASREENLSWEKLFF.

This clonotype has only a few counts. The V gene is TRBV7-9, the J gene TRBJ1-2, with a weak D call TRBD1 (5 bases). The CDR3 has 11 amino acids. The V gene lost 11 bases and the J gene lost 6 bases, with 13 bases spanning the gap. From germline, CDR1 is SEHNR and CDR2 FQNEAQ (reference sequence). This CDR3 reads CACGTVDGYTF. The CDR3 DNA sequence: TGTGCCTGCGGGACTGTCGATGGCTACACCTTC. Full variable domain (rest looked up from reference TRBV7-9 and TRBJ1-2): DTGVSQNPRHKITKRGQNVTFRCDPISEHNRLYWYRQTLGQGPEFLTYFQNEAQLEKSRLLSDRFSAERPKGSFSTLEIQRTEQGDSAMYLCACGTVDGYTFGSGTRLTVV.

The chain links TRBV28 to TRBJ1-4; D is unclear. This CDR3 contains 17 residues. V shed 3 bases and J shed 1 base, with 15 bases lying between them. Germline CDR1 is MDHEN and CDR2 is SYDVKM. The CDR3 region has the DNA TGTGCCAGCAGTTTGATGATAAAAACGGGAACTAATGAAAAACTGTTTTTT. Translated, it gives CASSLMIKTGTNEKLFF.

This chain joins TRBV24-1 and TRBJ1-5; TRBD1 matches at 7 bases. Trimming at V came to 2 bases and at J to 1 base, leaving 4 bases not matched to a gene. The CDR3 is 16 amino acids. CDR1 and CDR2 from the germline V gene are KGHDR and SFDVKD. CDR3 nucleotides: TGTGCCACCAGTGATTCCCACAGGGGCAGCAATCAGCCCCAGCATTTT. This translates into CATSDSHRGSNQPQHF.

This clonotype has just a few counts. This rearrangement joins TRBV27 to TRBJ1-1; D possibly corresponds to TRBD1 (6 bases). Trimming stripped 0 bases from V and 6 bases from J, with 8 bases between. There are 13 residues in the CDR3. CDR1 is MNHEY and CDR2 is SMNVEV in the germline V gene (reference sequence). CDR3 sequence reads: CASSLSGGPEAFF. In DNA form, the CDR3 reads TGTGCCAGCAGTTTATCGGGGGGCCCTGAAGCTTTCTTT.

This clonotype was seen a handful of times. J is TRBJ2-1 and V is TRBV10-2; D not resolved. CDR1 and CDR2 (germline): WSHSY, SAAADI. Trimming removed 3 bases at V and 12 bases at J, with 9 bases between. The CDR3 covers 11 residues. In nucleotides, the CDR3 is TGCGCCAGCAGTGATACCGCTGGGCAGTTCTTC. This codes for CASSDTAGQFF.

This chain uses TRBV5-1 with TRBJ2-7; 8 positions agree with TRBD2. This CDR3 comprises 16 residues. The germline CDR1 and CDR2 sequences are SGHRS and YFSETQ. Unmatched junction bases numbered 11, after V lost 1 base and J lost 5 bases. CDR3 residues: CASSLRSSGFVNEQYF. The CDR3 nucleotides are TGCGCCAGCAGCTTGCGGTCTAGCGGGTTCGTCAACGAGCAGTACTTC.

The genes are TRBV10-3 and TRBJ1-1; D may be TRBD1 (6 bases). CDR3 size: 15 residues. V shed 0 bases and J shed 6 bases, with 14 bases lying between them. Germline CDR1 is ENHRY and CDR2 is SYGVKD. The CDR3 protein is CAISESRAGAAEAFF. The CDR3 DNA is TGTGCCATCAGTGAGTCTAGGGCAGGGGCGGCTGAAGCTTTCTTT.

This clonotype has ten or more counts. CDR3 loop: CASSFRGGADEQFF. The CDR3 bases are TGTGCCAGCAGTTTCCGCGGGGGGGCGGATGAGCAGTTCTTC. The chain joins TRBV28 to TRBJ2-1; 9 bases fit TRBD2. V dropped 3 bases and J dropped 8; count of bases not matched to a gene: 5. Per the germline V gene, CDR1 is MDHEN and CDR2 is SYDVKM. This CDR3 is built from 14 residues.

This clonotype was seen only a few times. CDR3 DNA: TGTGCCAGCAGTTCCGGACAGTTTGTCTATGGCTACACCTTC. As protein: CASSSGQFVYGYTF. The chain is built from TRBV6-5 and TRBJ1-2; possibly TRBD1 for D (6 bases). CDR1 and CDR2 from the germline V gene are MNHEY and SVGAGI. This CDR3 is built from 14 residues. V lost 4 bases to trimming and J lost 4 bases, with 13 bases between them.

V gene TRBV4-1 combines with J gene TRBJ1-2; 7 bases are shared with TRBD1. CDR3 length: 13 residues. J gave up 8 bases and V 3 bases, and 6 bases lay outside the gene matches. The germline V gene encodes CDR1 MGHRA and CDR2 YSYEKL. The CDR3 protein is CASSQVQGEGYTF. The CDR3 DNA follows: TGCGCCAGCAGCCAGGTCCAGGGGGAGGGCTACACCTTC.

The gene calls are TRBV11-2 and TRBJ1-4; possibly TRBD1 for D (5 bases). V lost 5 bases, J lost 2 bases, and 12 bases lay in between. Germline lookup yields CDR1 SGHAT and CDR2 FQNNGV. CDR3 length: 15 amino acids. This CDR3 is CASSGFWGTNEKLFF. The CDR3 nucleotides read TGTGCCAGCAGCGGGTTTTGGGGGACTAATGAAAAACTGTTTTTT. The whole variable domain, remainder taken from reference TRBV11-2 and TRBJ1-4, is EAGVAQSPRYKIIEKRQSVAFWCNPISGHATLYWYQQILGQGPKLLIQFQNNGVVDDSQLPKDRFSAERLKGVDSTLKIQPAKLEDSAVYLCASSGFWGTNEKLFFGSGTQLSVL.

V is TRBV5-1 and J is TRBJ2-7; no clear D. The CDR3 has 15 residues. The V end lost 3 bases, the J end lost 4 bases, and 17 bases lay between the germline ends. Germline CDR1 reads SGHRS; CDR2 reads YFSETQ. The CDR3 spells CASSSTPTYQYEQYF. The CDR3 DNA is TGCGCCAGCAGCTCCACCCCAACATATCAGTACGAGCAGTACTTC.

Only a few counts were recorded for this clonotype. The V call is TRBV6-6, the J call TRBJ2-5; no firm D call. Germline assignment: CDR1 MNHNY and CDR2 SVGAGI (reference sequence). V was shortened by 5 bases and J by 1 base, with 11 bases between the two germline ends. CDR3 size: 14 residues. The CDR3 protein is CASSPRRSQETQYF. DNA for the CDR3: TGTGCCAGCAGTCCCCGGCGGTCCCAAGAGACCCAGTACTTC.

The chain joins TRBV20-1 to TRBJ2-3; 7 nucleotides match TRBD1. The CDR3 contains 15 residues. Germline V CDR1 and CDR2: DFQATT, SNEGSKA (reference sequence). Trimming took 6 bases from V and 4 from J; bases not matched to a gene: 13. This CDR3 reads CSAHAGTELSDTQYF. The CDR3 nucleotides read TGCAGTGCGCATGCCGGGACAGAGCTCTCAGATACGCAGTATTTT.

With regard to this clonotype: A read error may account for a junction end that differs from germline. This chain connects TRBV2 to TRBJ2-1; 9 nucleotides match TRBD2. The germline V gene has CDR1 SNHLY and CDR2 FYNNEI. The CDR3 consists of 15 residues. The CDR3 DNA sequence: TGTCCCAGCACATGGGCTAGCGGGATATATGATGAGCAGTTCTTC. It specifies CPSTWASGIYDEQFF.

The rearrangement joins TRBV10-3 to TRBJ2-5; no reliable D call. V was trimmed by 6 bases and J by 0 bases, leaving 11 bases between them. The CDR3 contains 14 residues. Germline loops: CDR1 ENHRY, CDR2 SYGVKD. DNA of the CDR3: TGTGCCATCAGAGACTGGGCGTACCAAGAGACCCAGTACTTC. Translation gives CAIRDWAYQETQYF.

This clonotype was picked up a small number of times. The CDR3 reads CASSPTGPGSPLHF. The CDR3 DNA reads TGTGCCAGCAGTCCGACAGGGCCTGGGTCACCCCTCCACTTT. The chain employs TRBV6-1 and TRBJ1-6, with TRBD1 identical over 7 bases. Germline CDR1 reads MNHNS; CDR2 reads SASEGT. Losses at the gene ends were 5 bases for V and 10 bases for J; bases not matched to a gene: 8. The CDR3 extends over 14 amino acids.

About this clonotype itself: At one boundary the junction diverges from the germline segment, which might be a read error. V usage is TRBV7-9 and J usage is TRBJ1-4; no clear D. Germline V gene lookup returns CDR1 SEHNR and CDR2 FQNEAQ (reference sequence). This CDR3 spans 16 amino acids. The CDR3, as DNA: TGTGCCAGCGTACTATCGACGGACGCAACTAATCAAAAACTGTTTTTT. This sequence encodes CASVLSTDATNQKLFF.

This clonotype has more than one count but fewer than ten. J is TRBJ2-7 and V is TRBV4-2, with 13 bases aligning to TRBD2. The CDR3 runs 16 residues. Germline loops: CDR1 LGHNA, CDR2 YNFKEQ. Trimming at V came to 0 bases and at J to 3 bases, leaving 2 bases not matched to a gene. The CDR3 here is CASSQEGLAGNYEQYF. The DNA for the CDR3 is TGTGCCAGCAGCCAAGAGGGACTAGCGGGGAACTACGAGCAGTACTTC.

The rearrangement links TRBV20-1 to TRBJ1-4; 8 bases line up with TRBD1. V lost 0 bases, J lost 8 bases, and 8 bases stayed unmatched. Germline CDR1 reads DFQATT; CDR2 reads SNEGSKA (reference sequence). This CDR3 has 15 residues. The CDR3 DNA is TGCAGTGCTAGAGACGGAGGGACAGGAGGAGAAAAACTGTTTTTT. Protein: CSARDGGTGGEKLFF.

There are a few counts of this clonotype. V and J are TRBV20-1 and TRBJ1-4, with unresolved D. V lost 6 bases and J 0 bases, leaving 14 bases between the germline ends. The germline gives CDR1 DFQATT, CDR2 SNEGSKA (reference sequence). CDR3 length: 15 amino acids. The CDR3 region has the DNA TGCAGTGCCCAGGCCCTTGGTGCAACTAATGAAAAACTGTTTTTT. This codes for CSAQALGATNEKLFF.

The rearrangement joins TRBV30 to TRBJ1-2, with a weak D call TRBD1 (5 bases). Germline CDR1 GTSNPN, CDR2 SVGIG (reference sequence). CDR3 size: 17 residues. The V end lost 0 bases, the J end lost 2 bases, and 19 bases lay between the germline ends. The DNA of the CDR3 is TGTGCCTGGAGTGTAAACCCCTGGGGCAGTTCAAACTATGGCTACACCTTC. As protein: CAWSVNPWGSSNYGYTF.

In DNA form, the CDR3 reads TGTGCCAGCAGCCCCTTCGGGGGGCTTGGAGAGACCCAGTACTTC. It is translated as CASSPFGGLGETQYF. The chain recombines TRBV9 with TRBJ2-5; TRBD2 might be the D (7 bases). The V end lost 4 bases, the J end lost 4 bases, and 17 bases lay between the germline ends. The CDR3 sequence is 15 residues long. Germline V CDR1 and CDR2: SGDLS, YYNGEE. Complete variable domain (other parts from reference TRBV9 and TRBJ2-5): DSGVTQTPKHLITATGQRVTLRCSPRSGDLSVYWYQQSLDQGLQFLIQYYNGEERAKGNILERFSAQQFPDLHSELNLSSLELGDSALYFCASSPFGGLGETQYFGPGTRLLVL.

This clonotype has only a few counts. The chain couples TRBV27 to TRBJ2-2; D call uncertain. Trimming removed 7 bases at V and 0 bases at J, with 9 bases between. The CDR3 sequence is 14 residues long. Germline V CDR1 and CDR2: MNHEY, SMNVEV (reference sequence). The CDR3 sequence is CASKQYTNTGELFF. For the CDR3, the DNA is TGTGCCAGCAAACAATACACGAACACCGGGGAGCTGTTTTTT.